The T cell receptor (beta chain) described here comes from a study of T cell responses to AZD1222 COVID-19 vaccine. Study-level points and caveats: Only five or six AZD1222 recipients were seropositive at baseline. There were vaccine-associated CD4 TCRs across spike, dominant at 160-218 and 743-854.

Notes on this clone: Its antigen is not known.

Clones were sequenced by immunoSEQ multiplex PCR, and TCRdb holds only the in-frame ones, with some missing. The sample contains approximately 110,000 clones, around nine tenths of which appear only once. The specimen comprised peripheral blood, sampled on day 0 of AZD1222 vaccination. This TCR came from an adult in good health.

The CDR3 region is CASSLVFPDNYGYTF. Here the CDR3 DNA reads TGTGCCAGCAGCTTGGTTTTTCCAGATAACTATGGCTACACCTTC. This rearrangement joins TRBV5-5 to TRBJ1-2; D is uncertain. The germline V gene has CDR1 SGHKS and CDR2 YYEKEE (reference sequence). Trimming removed 0 bases from V and 1 base from J, with 10 bases in between. The CDR3 runs to 15 residues.